The 24 T cell receptor beta chains below were found in one sample sequenced in a study of PD-L1 blockade in urothelial cancer (dated by TCRdb to about 2017). The sample's time point label is to be understood as: peripheral blood 6 weeks after treatment start. Library preparation used the immunoSEQ multiplex PCR assay. The immuneACCESS repertoire file appears here via TCRdb, limited to in-frame rearrangements. These files lack a portion of the clones; in checked studies, under half of the deficit traces to unresolved V genes, and the cause of the others is not known. The sample data list 80,000 to 95,000 clones, and 75% to 90% of these were observed just once. The ten largest account for approximately 8.4% of the sample. The sample in question was PBMCs, obtained around atezolizumab (anti-PD-L1) treatment. These receptors were obtained from a man aged 65 to 79 with urothelial cancer.

DNA of the CDR3: TGTGCCAGCAGCTTTGAGGCTAGCGGGAGTTTAGAGACCCAGTACTTC. Its translation is CASSFEASGSLETQYF. V and J are TRBV5-4 and TRBJ2-5; 10 bases map to TRBD2. There are 16 residues in the CDR3. V was pared by 2 bases and J by 4 bases, with 8 bases of the junction left unmatched. Germline V CDR1 and CDR2: SGHNT, YYREEE (reference sequence).

This rearrangement joins TRBV6-6 to TRBJ1-5; D unclear. With 2 bases removed from V and 7 bases from J, the gap between germline ends came to 9 bases. The length of the CDR3 is 13 residues. Per the germline V gene, CDR1 is MNHNY and CDR2 is SVGAGI (reference sequence). The CDR3 coding sequence is TGTGCCAGCAGTTACCGGAGGGAACAGCCCCAGCATTTT. Translating it yields CASSYRREQPQHF.

This chain links TRBV7-9 with TRBJ1-2; 7 bases line up with TRBD1. The CDR3 is 17 amino acids. The trim removed 1 base at V and 0 bases at J, leaving 8 bases unmatched. Germline lookup yields CDR1 SEHNR and CDR2 FQNEAQ (reference sequence). This chain's CDR3 is CASSLVQGETANYGYTF. The CDR3 DNA is TGTGCCAGCAGCTTAGTGCAGGGGGAAACAGCTAACTATGGCTACACCTTC.

A few counts support this clone. The chain has TRBV25-1 and TRBJ2-1; 8 bases line up with TRBD1. Germline lookup yields CDR1 MGHDK and CDR2 SYGVNS. The V and J ends lost 4 bases and 0 bases, in that order; junction bases with no gene match: 5. This CDR3 has 16 residues. The CDR3 is CASSGGTGSSYNEQFF. The CDR3 coding sequence is TGTGCCAGCAGTGGAGGGACAGGAAGCTCCTACAATGAGCAGTTCTTC. Complete variable domain (other parts from reference TRBV25-1 and TRBJ2-1): EADIYQTPRYLVIGTGKKITLECSQTMGHDKMYWYQQDPGMELHLIHYSYGVNSTEKGDLSSESTVSRIRTEHFPLTLESARPSHTSQYLCASSGGTGSSYNEQFFGPGTRLTVL.

This clone was seen only a few times. The V and J genes are TRBV19 and TRBJ1-1; a weak D match, TRBD1 (5 bases). Germline V lookup: CDR1 LNHDA, CDR2 SQIVND (reference sequence). CDR3 length equals 10 residues. V shed 7 bases and J shed 6 bases, with 6 bases lying between them. The CDR3 region has the DNA TGTGCCAGTATAGGGGCTGAAGCTTTCTTT. Encoded protein: CASIGAEAFF.

The V gene is TRBV18, the J gene TRBJ2-1; TRBD1 matches at 11 bases. The junction had 5 bases not matched to a gene; V was cut back by 5 bases and J by 5 bases. The CDR3 runs 15 residues. Germline V gene lookup returns CDR1 KGHSH and CDR2 LQKENI. DNA of the CDR3: TGTGCCAGCTCATTTGGGACAGGGGGTAACAATGAGCAGTTCTTC. As protein: CASSFGTGGNNEQFF.

In DNA, the CDR3 is TGTGCCAGCAGCTTAGGGGGCCCAGTGGACACCATATATTTT. This encodes CASSLGGPVDTIYF. The rearrangement uses TRBV7-2 and TRBJ1-3, with a possible D match to TRBD1 (5 bases). V was cut by 1 base and J by 8 bases, with 12 bases left in between. The CDR3 is 14 amino acids. The V gene's germline CDR1 is SGHTA and CDR2 FQGNSA.

The chain combines TRBV7-9 with TRBJ2-5; TRBD2 matches at 7 bases. Germline values: CDR1 SEHNR, CDR2 FQNEAQ (reference sequence). Trimming at V came to 3 bases and at J to 5 bases, leaving 6 bases not matched to a gene. This CDR3 contains 14 residues. The CDR3 here is CASSFSISGETQYF. The CDR3, as DNA: TGTGCCAGCAGCTTTTCTATTAGCGGGGAGACCCAGTACTTC.

The chain uses TRBV6-5 and TRBJ2-5; TRBD2 might be the D (6 bases). CDR1 MNHEY and CDR2 SVGAGI come from the germline V gene. V was shortened by 2 bases and J by 5 bases, with 9 bases between the two germline ends. This CDR3 spans 13 amino acids. The CDR3 region has the DNA TGTGCCAGCAGTTACATCCGGGGGGAGACCCAGTACTTC. Its protein is CASSYIRGETQYF.

The V call is TRBV5-1, the J call TRBJ2-1, with TRBD2 matching 8 bases. J was trimmed by 6 bases and V by 4 bases; bases with no gene match: 6. CDR3 length: 14 amino acids. Germline V gene sequence: CDR1 SGHRS, CDR2 YFSETQ. As DNA, the CDR3 is TGCGCCAGCAGCGACGCCGGGGGGGGCAATGAGCAGTTCTTC. Encoded protein: CASSDAGGGNEQFF.

The rearrangement uses TRBV19 and TRBJ2-7, with D possibly TRBD1 on 6 matching bases. The germline gives CDR1 LNHDA, CDR2 SQIVND (reference sequence). V was cut by 3 bases and J by 2 bases, with 11 bases left in between. The CDR3 runs 14 residues. The CDR3 here is CASSITGRAYEQYF. CDR3 nucleotide sequence: TGTGCCAGTAGTATTACAGGGAGAGCCTACGAGCAGTACTTC.

The rearrangement joins TRBV29-1 to TRBJ2-1, with TRBD1 identical over 8 bases. V lost 0 bases to trimming and J lost 7 bases; unmatched junction nucleotides: 5. This CDR3 is built from 14 residues. Germline lookup yields CDR1 SQVTM and CDR2 ANQGSEA. The CDR3 sequence is CSVEEDRARNEQFF. Written as DNA, the CDR3 is TGCAGCGTTGAAGAGGACAGGGCAAGAAATGAGCAGTTCTTC.

In its sample, this clone was seen a few times. This sequence joins TRBV28 and TRBJ1-3; D perhaps matches TRBD1 (6 bases). Germline V lookup: CDR1 MDHEN, CDR2 SYDVKM. The CDR3 loop spans 12 amino acids. The V and J ends lost 3 bases and 8 bases respectively, with 8 bases between them. As DNA, the CDR3 is TGTGCCAGCAGTTTTTCAGGGGACACCATATATTTT. Translating it yields CASSFSGDTIYF.

Points on this clone: Other DNA sequences from this sample encode an identical CDR3 as well. J is TRBJ2-2 and V is TRBV5-1; 8 nucleotides line up with TRBD2. The CDR3 runs to 15 residues. Germline-derived CDR1 and CDR2 are SGHRS and YFSETQ. V lost 2 bases and J lost 5; bases outside the gene matches: 5. CDR3 nucleotides: TGCGCCAGCAGCTTAGGAGCGGGAGATACCGGGGAGCTGTTTTTT. Its translation is CASSLGAGDTGELFF.

The chain has TRBV2 and TRBJ1-4; 10 bases are shared with TRBD1. The CDR3 is 14 residues long. Germline V gene sequence: CDR1 SNHLY, CDR2 FYNNEI. Trimming took 5 bases from V and 8 from J; bases not matched to a gene: 5. The chain's CDR3 is CASSPGTGEEKLFF. The DNA for the CDR3 is TGTGCCAGCAGTCCCGGGACAGGGGAGGAAAAACTGTTTTTT.

The chain uses TRBV6-1 and TRBJ2-5, with a tentative D call TRBD2 (7 bases). Germline CDR1 MNHNS, CDR2 SASEGT. CDR3 size: 14 residues. Deletions cut 6 bases from V and 5 bases from J, with 16 bases between. The CDR3 DNA is TGTGCCAGCAGGGGGGGGGTGAGGGGGGAGACCCAGTACTTC. It yields the protein CASRGGVRGETQYF.

V and J are TRBV7-9 and TRBJ1-1; 8 bases align to TRBD1. CDR1 is SEHNR, CDR2 FQNEAQ, per germline (reference sequence). V lost 5 bases to trimming and J lost 5 bases; unmatched junction nucleotides: 13. The CDR3 totals 16 residues. In DNA form, the CDR3 reads TGTGCCAGCAGCGCCGGTTCCGGGACAGGAAGTACTGAAGCTTTCTTT. Translated: CASSAGSGTGSTEAFF.

This clone showed up just a few times. The chain carries TRBV10-3 and TRBJ1-3; D gene ambiguous. V was pared by 4 bases and J by 0 bases, with 13 bases between. There are 16 residues in the CDR3. Per the germline V gene, CDR1 is ENHRY and CDR2 is SYGVKD. CDR3 sequence (DNA): TGTGCCATCAGTGCCATCTCGACACGCTCTGGAAACACCATATATTTT. Residues: CAISAISTRSGNTIYF.

This clone came up a few times. The V and J genes are TRBV5-5 and TRBJ1-2; 9 bases fit TRBD1. Trimming at V came to 4 bases and at J to 4 bases, leaving 5 bases not matched to a gene. The CDR3 is 14 amino acids. CDR1 is SGHKS, CDR2 YYEKEE, per germline (reference sequence). As DNA, the CDR3 is TGTGCCAGCAGCCGACAGGGGGGGTTCTATGGCTACACCTTC. Encoded protein: CASSRQGGFYGYTF. Complete variable domain (other parts from reference TRBV5-5 and TRBJ1-2): DAGVTQSPTHLIKTRGQQVTLRCSPISGHKSVSWYQQVLGQGPQFIFQYYEKEERGRGNFPDRFSARQFPNYSSELNVNALLLGDSALYLCASSRQGGFYGYTFGSGTRLTVV.

This chain links TRBV28 with TRBJ2-4; 11 bases are a match to TRBD2. In germline, CDR1 is MDHEN, CDR2 SYDVKM. This CDR3 comprises 14 residues. The V gene end was trimmed by 6 bases and the J gene end by 9 bases; junction bases not matched to a gene: 7. The CDR3 bases are TGTGCCAGCAGCCGTAGCGGGAGGGTCGGCATTCAGTACTTC. This translates into CASSRSGRVGIQYF.

The chain joins TRBV30 to TRBJ2-3, with 10 bases that match TRBD2. The CDR3 totals 14 residues. The V segment lost 4 bases and the J segment 5 bases; nucleotides outside the gene matches: 6. Germline CDR1 GTSNPN, CDR2 SVGIG (reference sequence). The CDR3 DNA reads as TGTGCCTGGACTAGCGGGAGTTTTGAAGATACGCAGTATTTT. Amino acids: CAWTSGSFEDTQYF.

The genes are TRBV6-6 and TRBJ2-3; 10 nucleotides match TRBD1. With V trimmed by 8 bases and J by 4 bases, 6 bases remained unmatched. The germline V gene has CDR1 MNHNY and CDR2 SVGAGI (reference sequence). This CDR3 has 14 residues. This chain's CDR3 is CASGRQGASDTQYF. For the CDR3, the DNA is TGTGCCAGCGGCCGACAGGGGGCCTCAGATACGCAGTATTTT.

The chain carries TRBV5-4 and TRBJ1-2, with 8 bases matching TRBD1. V lost 2 bases, J lost 2 bases, and 5 bases stayed unmatched. CDR1 and CDR2 from the germline V gene are SGHNT and YYREEE (reference sequence). CDR3 size: 15 residues. Here the CDR3 reads CASSFSAGGNYGYTF. For the CDR3, the DNA is TGTGCCAGCAGCTTTAGTGCAGGGGGCAACTATGGCTACACCTTC.

This clone was observed once. The CDR3 DNA reads as TGTGCCAGCAGTTACCGGACAGACCTCTATGGCTACACCTTC. Translated, it gives CASSYRTDLYGYTF. The V call is TRBV6-5, the J call TRBJ1-2; weak D call: TRBD1 (6 bases). Trimming removed 2 bases at V and 4 bases at J, with 11 bases between. CDR1 and CDR2 (germline): MNHEY, SVGAGI. CDR3 length: 14 amino acids.